This is a list of T cell receptor beta chains from one sample in a study of cytomegalovirus exposure and HLA in healthy donors. Method: immunoSEQ multiplex PCR; TCRdb's copy keeps in-frame clones and lacks some. The repertoire holds 50,000 to 65,000 clones, with more than 70% as singletons. The sequencing input was PBMCs. The receptors come from a man over 45 in good health and CMV-seropositive. The CDR3 runs from the conserved cysteine through the conserved F or W. The D gene is left open where the match is weak. Only some rows state a clone size, as once, few, many or a class for expanded clones.

abundance | j_gene | d_gene | v_gene | CDR3nt | CDR3aa
. | TRBJ1-2 | TRBD1 | TRBV11-2 | TGTGCCAGCAGCTTAATCCCGACAGGGGGGAACTATGGCTACACCTTC | CASSLIPTGGNYGYTF
. | TRBJ2-1 | TRBD1 | TRBV11-2 | TGTGCCAGCAGCTTTACAGGGGGCTCCTACAATGAGCAGTTCTTC | CASSFTGGSYNEQFF
. | TRBJ1-5 | TRBD1 | TRBV30 | TGTGCCTGGACTCCGACAGGGAATAGCAATCAGCCCCAGCATTTT | CAWTPTGNSNQPQHF
once | TRBJ2-6 | TRBD1 | TRBV7-9 | TGTGCCAGCAGCTTAGGGGGGACAGGCCGGGTCACTGGGGCCAACGTCCTGACTTTC | CASSLGGTGRVTGANVLTF
. | TRBJ2-1 | TRBD2 | TRBV9 | TGTGCCAGCAGCCTCCGGACTAGCGGGAATGAGCAGTTCTTC | CASSLRTSGNEQFF
. | TRBJ2-3 | . | TRBV7-9 | TGTTCCAGCAGCTTATGGCAGGGCCGTAGCACAGATACGCAGTATTTT | CSSSLWQGRSTDTQYF
. | TRBJ2-1 | TRBD1 | TRBV6-1 | TGTGCCAGCAGTGGGGGGGACAGGAGCTCCTACAATGAGCAGTTCTTC | CASSGGDRSSYNEQFF
. | TRBJ2-3 | TRBD1 | TRBV19 | TGTGCCAGTACTAACGGACAGGGGGGCACAGATACGCAGTATTTT | CASTNGQGGTDTQYF
. | TRBJ2-7 | TRBD2 | TRBV27 | TGTGCCAGCAGTTTCGGGGCGGGAGCAGGCGAGCAGTACTTC | CASSFGAGAGEQYF
. | TRBJ2-7 | . | TRBV29-1 | TGCAGCGTTGAGGGTGTCCAGGGATACGAGCAGTACTTC | CSVEGVQGYEQYF
once | TRBJ1-4 | TRBD1 | TRBV2 | TGTGCCAGCAAGGACAGGCTAGTTGCAACTAATGAAAAACTGTTTTTT | CASKDRLVATNEKLFF
once | TRBJ1-1 | . | TRBV27 | TGTGCCAGCGCACCCCCCCAGGGCTACACTGAAGCTTTCTTT | CASAPPQGYTEAFF
. | TRBJ2-5 | . | TRBV19 | TGTGCCAGCCGGGAAAGGGAGGCGGAGACCCAGTACTTC | CASREREAETQYF
. | TRBJ1-2 | TRBD1 | TRBV2 | TGTGCCAGCAGTGCCAGACAGGGCCATGGCTACACCTTC | CASSARQGHGYTF
few | TRBJ1-4 | . | TRBV2 | TGTGCCAGCAGCGGTAAGACAGCTGCAACTAATGAAAAACTGTTTTTT | CASSGKTAATNEKLFF
. | TRBJ1-1 | . | TRBV12-5 | TGTGCTAGTGGTTCCGACAGGCGGCGGATTGATGAAGCTTTCTTT | CASGSDRRRIDEAFF
. | TRBJ2-1 | TRBD2 | TRBV7-2 | TGTGCCAGCAGCTTAGAAATGGGACTAGCGGGAGTCAATGAGCAGTTCTTC | CASSLEMGLAGVNEQFF
. | TRBJ2-5 | . | TRBV7-3 | TGTGCCAGCAGCTCACAAGAGACCCAGTACTTC | CASSSQETQYF
. | TRBJ1-5 | . | TRBV21-1 | TGTGCCAGCAGCAAAGGCTCTAAGGGGCGAATACGCAATCAGCCCCAGCATTTT | CASSKGSKGRIRNQPQHF
. | TRBJ1-2 | . | TRBV6-1 | TGTGCCAGCAAGACAGGATATGGCTACACCTTC | CASKTGYGYTF
. | TRBJ1-2 | TRBD1 | TRBV5-1 | TGCGCCAGCAGCTTAAATATTCGGACAGGGCGGGATGGCTACACCTTC | CASSLNIRTGRDGYTF
few | TRBJ1-1 | TRBD1 | TRBV6-1 | TGTGCCACCAAAAGGGATCAACAGGGGACTGAAGCTTTCTTT | CATKRDQQGTEAFF
. | TRBJ2-7 | TRBD1 | TRBV30 | TGTGCCTGGAGAGGTCAGGGGGTCTCCTACGAGCAGTACTTC | CAWRGQGVSYEQYF
few | TRBJ2-5 | TRBD1 | TRBV4-3 | TGCGCCAGCAGCCGGGCGGACAGGGGGCTCCAAGAGACCCAGTACTTC | CASSRADRGLQETQYF
. | TRBJ1-4 | . | TRBV28 | TGTGCCAGCAGTTCCCAGGGATCTGCAACTAATGAAAAACTGTTTTTT | CASSSQGSATNEKLFF
. | TRBJ2-2 | TRBD1 | TRBV7-9 | TGTGCCAGCAGCGGCCTGAGGGACAGGGAATCCACCGGGGAGCTGTTTTTT | CASSGLRDRESTGELFF
. | TRBJ2-7 | . | TRBV11-1 | TGTGCCAGCAGCTTTGGCTTTTCAGGGATCGCCACCTACGAGCAGTACTTC | CASSFGFSGIATYEQYF